This T cell receptor (beta chain) was retrieved from a study of cytomegalovirus exposure and HLA in healthy donors. Overall study findings and caveats: Reportedly, a later analysis found an Asian-associated ancestry cluster had fewer N-insertions than the roughly 700-donor mean. Accurate HLA-A and HLA-B prediction from TCR beta sequences was reported for most subjects.

Both 60 Vbeta primers and 13 Jbeta primers went into the PCR. The table came from immunoSEQ multiplex PCR; TCRdb's copy has only in-frame clones and leaves some out. The sample lists about 100,000 clones, around 74% seen once, with more than 6% in the top ten. With regard to this clone: The antigen is unknown. This sample also contains other DNA sequences that code for the same CDR3.

This sequence originates from a man between 40 and 49 years old in good health and CMV-seropositive. Source material: PBMCs.

The CDR3 loop reads CASSERQGVYEQYF. CDR3 nucleotide sequence: TGTGCCAGCAGTGAAAGACAGGGGGTTTACGAGCAGTACTTC. This sequence joins TRBV2 and TRBJ2-7, with TRBD1 matching 9 bases. V dropped 2 bases and J dropped 4; count of bases not matched to a gene: 3. CDR1 and CDR2 (germline): SNHLY, FYNNEI. This CDR3 region has 14 residues.